This T cell receptor (beta chain) was recorded in a study of blood T cell repertoires in COVID-19. Whole-study context: Italy, Spain and the United States were the sources of the convalescent and acute COVID-19 samples. In each case, the material was cDNA or gDNA derived from T cells, B-cell-depleted T cells, or PBMCs.

CDR1 SEHNR and CDR2 FQNEAQ come from the germline V gene (reference sequence). With 5 bases clipped from V and 0 bases from J, the junction kept 5 bases outside the gene matches. The CDR3 length is 16 residues. In its sample, this clone was seen once. In the source study's methods: Quantification of nucleated cells was approximated via reference gene primer amplification. This table comes from immunoSEQ multiplex PCR, and its TCRdb copy is limited to in-frame clones, with some not included. Clone size and V and J calls were adopted from that table, with D and trimming inferred from the DNA. The data hold over 200,000 clones, with about 89% observed a single time.

This chain links TRBV7-9 with TRBJ2-2; 8 bases fit TRBD2. This receptor was obtained from a woman between 50 and 59 years old with acute or convalescent COVID-19. The sample was peripheral blood. The CDR3 here is CASSPPGLANTGELFF. Written as DNA, the CDR3 is TGTGCCAGCAGCCCCCCGGGACTAGCGAACACCGGGGAGCTGTTTTTT.